These 22 T cell receptor beta chains share one sample of origin, sequenced in a study of blood T cell repertoires in COVID-19. Sequenced by immunoSEQ multiplex PCR; TCRdb stores in-frame clones only, minus some. The table has about 150,000 clones, around 90% seen once. Sequenced sample: PBMCs or T cells enriched from blood (not recorded which). The origin of the receptors is a woman between 40 and 50 years old who had been exposed to COVID-19.

The V and J genes are TRBV11-2 and TRBJ1-1; 8 bases are a match to TRBD1. This CDR3 spans 16 amino acids. The germline V gene has CDR1 SGHAT and CDR2 FQNNGV. V lost 6 bases, J lost 0 bases, and 9 bases stayed unmatched. CDR3: CASRPGGRGMNTEAFF. The CDR3 DNA reads as TGTGCCAGCAGACCAGGGGGCAGAGGCATGAACACTGAAGCTTTCTTT. The full variable domain, with the rest looked up from reference TRBV11-2 and TRBJ1-1, is EAGVAQSPRYKIIEKRQSVAFWCNPISGHATLYWYQQILGQGPKLLIQFQNNGVVDDSQLPKDRFSAERLKGVDSTLKIQPAKLEDSAVYLCASRPGGRGMNTEAFFGQGTRLTVV.

V is TRBV6-5 and J is TRBJ1-5, with 7 positions matching TRBD1. Germline loops: CDR1 MNHEY, CDR2 SVGAGI. V lost 6 bases to trimming and J lost 6 bases; unmatched junction nucleotides: 8. The CDR3 runs 14 residues. CDR3 DNA: TGTGCCAGCAGACCTTTACAGGGGAGTCAGCCCCAGCATTTT. Translated, it gives CASRPLQGSQPQHF.

A single count supports this clone. CDR3 loop: CASSFGVSGEKLFF. DNA of the CDR3: TGCGCCAGCAGCTTTGGGGTGTCGGGAGAAAAACTGTTTTTT. The V call is TRBV5-1, the J call TRBJ1-4; D ambiguous. This CDR3 comprises 14 residues. Germline V CDR1 and CDR2: SGHRS, YFSETQ. The V end was cut by 2 bases, the J end by 8 bases, with 13 bases between.

V and J are TRBV19 and TRBJ2-2, with D unresolved. The CDR3 totals 13 residues. V lost 3 bases to trimming and J lost 3 bases, with 5 bases between them. Germline values: CDR1 LNHDA, CDR2 SQIVND (reference sequence). In nucleotides, the CDR3 is TGTGCCAGTAGTATCGAGTACACCGGGGAGCTGTTTTTT. Translated: CASSIEYTGELFF.

V and J are TRBV25-1 and TRBJ1-2; 9 bases are a match to TRBD1. The J segment lost 2 bases and the V segment lost 2 bases, leaving 3 bases of the junction unmatched. This CDR3 contains 15 residues. From germline, CDR1 is MGHDK and CDR2 SYGVNS. The CDR3 is CASSEPGQGNYGYTF. CDR3 in DNA: TGTGCCAGCAGTGAACCCGGACAGGGGAACTATGGCTACACCTTC.

The V gene is TRBV4-2, the J gene TRBJ2-1; weak D call: TRBD1 (6 bases). This CDR3 is 14 amino acids long. The V gene lost 2 bases and the J gene lost 8 bases, with 13 bases spanning the gap. Looked up from germline, CDR1 is LGHNA and CDR2 is YNFKEQ. This chain's CDR3 is CASSQLIQGHEQFF. The CDR3 DNA reads TGTGCCAGCAGCCAATTGATACAGGGTCATGAGCAGTTCTTC.

This sequence joins TRBV6-1 and TRBJ2-3; 8 nucleotides line up with TRBD2. Losses at the gene ends were 1 base for V and 4 bases for J; bases not matched to a gene: 4. The CDR3 spans 15 residues. CDR1 is MNHNS, CDR2 SASEGT, per germline. The CDR3 bases are TGTGCCAGCAGTGAAGTCGGGGGGGGCGCAGATACGCAGTATTTT. It codes for CASSEVGGGADTQYF.

This chain joins TRBV5-4 and TRBJ2-7, with D perhaps matching TRBD1 (6 bases). The CDR3 extends over 14 amino acids. Trimming left V 0 bases short and J 6 bases short, with 13 bases between. Germline-derived CDR1 and CDR2 are SGHNT and YYREEE (reference sequence). CDR3 loop: CASSLVSGAGEQYF. The CDR3 nucleotides are TGTGCCAGCAGCTTGGTTTCAGGGGCCGGCGAGCAGTACTTC.

The chain employs TRBV5-4 and TRBJ2-3; 8 bases map to TRBD2. The ends lost 3 bases at V and 2 bases at J; junction bases unmatched: 8. Germline V CDR1 and CDR2: SGHNT, YYREEE (reference sequence). The length of the CDR3 is 16 residues. DNA for the CDR3: TGTGCCAGCAGCTCGGGAGGGACATCGAACACAGATACGCAGTATTTT. Protein sequence: CASSSGGTSNTDTQYF.

The chain is built from TRBV12-3 or TRBV12-4 and TRBJ1-1; 7 positions agree with TRBD1. This CDR3 contains 12 residues. V trimming: 6 bases; J trimming: 8 bases; junction bases outside the gene matches: 6. CDR3 nucleotide sequence: TGTGCCAGCAGCCGCCAACAGGGGGAAGCTTTCTTT. Protein: CASSRQQGEAFF.

The chain carries TRBV4-3 and TRBJ2-3, with TRBD2 as a possible D gene (6 bases). The V gene's germline CDR1 is LGHNA and CDR2 YSLEER. V gave up 0 bases and J gave up 3 bases, with 19 bases separating them. This CDR3 comprises 18 residues. As DNA, the CDR3 is TGCGCCAGCAGCCAAGATGACGGGAGACGCGTAGGGACAGATACGCAGTATTTT. Amino acids: CASSQDDGRRVGTDTQYF.

V usage is TRBV5-1 and J usage is TRBJ2-1; the match to TRBD2 covers 8 bases. Germline V CDR1 and CDR2: SGHRS, YFSETQ. The ends lost 2 bases at V and 1 base at J; junction bases unmatched: 14. The CDR3 is made up of 19 amino acids. In DNA form, the CDR3 reads TGCGCCAGCAGCTTAGGTCGCAAAATTACTAGCGGTTCCTACAATGAGCAGTTCTTC. Its protein is CASSLGRKITSGSYNEQFF. The entire variable domain, with the rest obtained from reference TRBV5-1 and TRBJ2-1, is as follows: KAGVTQTPRYLIKTRGQQVTLSCSPISGHRSVSWYQQTPGQGLQFLFEYFSETQRNKGNFPGRFSGRQFSNSRSEMNVSTLELGDSALYLCASSLGRKITSGSYNEQFFGPGTRLTVL.

The CDR3, as DNA: TGTGCCAGCAGCTTCCGGGACAGGGGCCCCTACGAGCAGTACTTC. It encodes CASSFRDRGPYEQYF. The J gene is TRBJ2-7, the V gene TRBV9; TRBD1 matches at 10 bases. Germline V gives CDR1 SGDLS, CDR2 YYNGEE. CDR3 size: 15 residues. V was clipped by 4 bases and J by 2 bases; unmatched bases: 6.

The chain employs TRBV24-1 and TRBJ1-5; D unresolved. Trimming stripped 6 bases from V and 0 bases from J, with 8 bases between. CDR1 is KGHDR and CDR2 is SFDVKD in the germline V gene. This CDR3 region has 14 residues. This CDR3 is CATSSQASNQPQHF. The CDR3 coding sequence is TGTGCCACCAGTTCTCAGGCTAGCAATCAGCCCCAGCATTTT.

The sample holds one count of this clone. CDR3 DNA sequence: TGTGCCAGCAATCAGGGTGGCTCACCCCTCCACTTT. This sequence encodes CASNQGGSPLHF. The rearrangement links TRBV12-3 or TRBV12-4 to TRBJ1-6; maybe TRBD1 (5 bases). This CDR3 contains 12 residues. Trimming stripped 7 bases from V and 10 bases from J, with 11 bases between.

V is TRBV4-3 and J is TRBJ1-3; 10 bases map to TRBD1. In germline, CDR1 is LGHNA, CDR2 YSLEER. V lost 3 bases and J lost 2; bases outside the gene matches: 7. The CDR3 spans 17 residues. The CDR3 loop is CASSQDRQGAAGNTIYF. CDR3 in DNA: TGCGCCAGCAGCCAGGACAGACAGGGGGCTGCTGGAAACACCATATATTTT.

This clone was seen more than once but under ten times. DNA for the CDR3: TGTGCCAGCAGCTTTACCGTAGGGAGCTCCTACAATGAGCAGTTCTTC. Translation gives CASSFTVGSSYNEQFF. The rearrangement uses TRBV7-6 and TRBJ2-1, with D possibly matching TRBD2 (5 bases). There are 16 residues in the CDR3. V shed 3 bases and J shed 0 bases, with 12 bases lying between them. Germline loops: CDR1 SGHVS, CDR2 FNYEAQ.

The chain carries TRBV12-5 and TRBJ2-5, with unresolved D. V was clipped by 1 base and J by 3 bases, with 12 bases between them. CDR3 length: 15 residues. Germline loops: CDR1 LGHNT, CDR2 FRNRAP. The CDR3 DNA reads TGTGCTAGTGGTTTGGGACGATCGGGTGAAGAGACCCAGTACTTC. Its translation is CASGLGRSGEETQYF.

J is TRBJ1-6 and V is TRBV5-1; D may be TRBD1 (5 bases). CDR1 SGHRS and CDR2 YFSETQ come from the germline V gene. V was clipped by 0 bases and J by 10 bases, with 20 bases between them. CDR3 length: 17 residues. CDR3 in DNA: TGCGCCAGCAGCTTGGAAGGGATGGGGCAAAAAGGGTCACCCCTCCACTTT. This encodes CASSLEGMGQKGSPLHF.

The rearrangement joins TRBV6-5 to TRBJ1-5; D might be TRBD1 (5 bases). This CDR3 contains 12 residues. V was trimmed by 7 bases and J by 4 bases, leaving 8 bases between them. The germline V gene encodes CDR1 MNHEY and CDR2 SVGAGI. The CDR3: CASNAGNQPQHF. The DNA of the CDR3 is TGTGCCAGCAATGCAGGGAATCAGCCCCAGCATTTT.

This rearrangement joins TRBV7-9 to TRBJ1-2, with D unresolved. Germline V gene lookup returns CDR1 SEHNR and CDR2 FQNEAQ (reference sequence). CDR3 length equals 14 residues. The V and J ends lost 1 base and 4 bases respectively, with 10 bases between them. CDR3: CASSLDVRGYGYTF. The CDR3 region has the DNA TGTGCCAGCAGCTTAGACGTGCGGGGCTATGGCTACACCTTC.

The CDR3 DNA sequence: TGCGCCAGCAGGTTTAGCGGGGGAGACACAGATACGCAGTATTTT. It yields the protein CASRFSGGDTDTQYF. The rearrangement links TRBV5-1 to TRBJ2-3; TRBD2 agrees at 9 bases. The CDR3 spans 15 residues. Germline CDR1 SGHRS, CDR2 YFSETQ. Unmatched junction bases numbered 6, after V lost 5 bases and J lost 2 bases.